This T cell receptor beta chain was observed in a study of shared clonotypes between healthy human individuals. Study in general: Ranging from 18 to 49 in age, donors were two women and a few men.

In regard to this clone: No antigen is known for it.

Notes on the study in general: Sequencing of the sorted subsets was shown by rarefaction to be incomplete despite large depth.

Germline V gives CDR1 PRHDT, CDR2 FYEKMQ (reference sequence). This CDR3 is built from 16 residues. V was cut by 1 base and J by 2 bases, with 15 bases left in between. CD4+ cells were split into CD45RA+ naive and CD45RA-negative memory subsets. Sequencing was at deep level. Only in-frame clones appear in the TCRdb table, and some are missing; sequencing was by immunoSEQ multiplex PCR. The sample contains roughly 1 million clones, about 75% of which appear only once. The sample consisted of memory CD4+ T cells sorted from blood. Stated subset: CD45RA-negative fraction. The J gene is TRBJ2-7, the V gene TRBV13, with D possibly being TRBD2 (6 bases). The TCR comes from a man between 18 and 35 years old in good health. The CDR3 is CASSLAAGGITYEQYF. The CDR3 coding sequence is TGTGCCAGCAGCTTAGCAGCGGGTGGGATTACCTACGAGCAGTACTTC. The full variable domain, completed using reference TRBV13 and TRBJ2-7, is AAGVIQSPRHLIKEKRETATLKCYPIPRHDTVYWYQQGPGQDPQFLISFYEKMQSDKGSIPDRFSAQQFSDYHSELNMSSLELGDSALYFCASSLAAGGITYEQYFGPGTRLTVT.